The present T cell receptor (beta chain) was sequenced within a study of CD8 T cells in Susac syndrome. For the study at large: Treatment at blood withdrawal was none, corticosteroids, or intravenous immunoglobulin alone in Susac syndrome patients. Study-wide results and caveats: The study identified around sixteen and five Susac-specific public clones in total CD8+ and CD8+ TEMRA repertoires.

It was with random hexamers that roughly 0.45 to 1 ug RNA was reverse transcribed. The TCR beta CDR3 was amplified by immunoSEQ multiplex PCR across 54 Vbeta, 13 Jbeta. TCRdb reanalysed the immunoSEQ multiplex PCR reads using MiXCR and keeps one entry per CDR3 protein. The table has tens of thousands of distinct CDR3 sequences, under 95% seen once; the top ten hold roughly 0.47%. Germline CDR1 reads ENHRY; CDR2 reads SYGVKD. The length of the CDR3 is 16 residues. The V gene lost 3 bases and the J gene lost 3 bases, with 17 bases spanning the gap. Recently defined diagnostic criteria classed the Susac syndrome patients as definite or probable. Worth noting for this clonotype: Its antigen is still unknown.

This chain connects TRBV10-3 to TRBJ1-2; D is unclear. Sequencing used CD8+ T cells from PBMCs. The sequence was obtained from a human donor with Susac syndrome. The CDR3 region is CAISERRPNTDYGYTF. In nucleotides, the CDR3 is TGTGCCATCAGTGAACGTAGACCTAACACTGACTATGGCTACACCTTC.